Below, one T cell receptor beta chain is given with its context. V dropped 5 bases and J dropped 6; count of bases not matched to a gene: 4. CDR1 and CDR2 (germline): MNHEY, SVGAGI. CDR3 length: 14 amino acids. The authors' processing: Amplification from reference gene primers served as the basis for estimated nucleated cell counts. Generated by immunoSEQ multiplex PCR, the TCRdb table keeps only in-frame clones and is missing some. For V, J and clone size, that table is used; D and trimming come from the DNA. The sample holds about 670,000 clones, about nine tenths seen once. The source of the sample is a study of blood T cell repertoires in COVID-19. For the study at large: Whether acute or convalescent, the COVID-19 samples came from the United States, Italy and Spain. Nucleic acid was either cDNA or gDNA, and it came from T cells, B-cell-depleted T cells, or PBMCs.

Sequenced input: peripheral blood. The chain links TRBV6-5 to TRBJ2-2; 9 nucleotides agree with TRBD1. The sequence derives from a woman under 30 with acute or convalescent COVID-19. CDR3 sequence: CASSRDRGAGELFF. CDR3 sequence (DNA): TGTGCCAGCAGTCGAGACAGGGGGGCCGGGGAGCTGTTTTTT.